One sample yielded the 7 T cell receptor beta chains listed below, sequenced in a study of post-analysis software for immune sequencing data (dated by TCRdb to 2014 to 2015). Summary of the overall study and its limitations: A few TRBV segments, including TRBV5-6, TRBV5-1 and TRBV20-1, were significantly more frequent in patients than controls.

Antigens of these TCRs are unknown. Library prep was done by PCR. These reads were obtained on an Illumina HiSeq 2500. To reduce PCR and sequencing biases, unique molecular identifiers were incorporated into the TCR beta cDNA libraries. The public sequencing data were trimmed at Q25 with fastp and processed into clonotypes with MiXCR by TCRdb, which kept only in-frame beta chains. Rows are unified per CDR3 protein, each entry keeping the most common DNA and genes. In all, the sample holds about 180,000 distinct CDR3 sequences, and over 25% of those were seen once. The ten largest clones take up approximately 1.4% of the sample. Sequencing used blood. Source of these receptors: a girl aged 10-17 years with multiple sclerosis.

This clonotype showed up just a few times. It may be a read error: a sequence one base away is much more abundant. The genes are TRBV20-1 and TRBJ1-2, with D unresolved. The CDR3 covers 13 residues. The V and J ends lost 3 bases and 4 bases respectively, with 12 bases between them. In germline, CDR1 is DFQATT, CDR2 SNEGSKA (reference sequence). The CDR3 spells CSASTVPRYGYTF. The CDR3 region has the DNA TGCAGTGCTAGCACAGTACCCCGCTATGGCTACACCTTC.

There are many counts of this clonotype. The V call is TRBV28, the J call TRBJ2-7, with 9 bases lining up with TRBD1. The CDR3 spans 15 residues. The V gene end was trimmed by 7 bases and the J gene end by 5 bases; junction bases not matched to a gene: 12. Germline V gene data show CDR1 as MDHEN and CDR2 as SYDVKM. CDR3 sequence: CASTGEGQGPNEQYF. In DNA form, the CDR3 reads TGTGCCAGCACCGGCGAGGGACAGGGACCCAACGAGCAGTACTTC.

The CDR3 protein is CASSQEVTGGQKLFF. For the CDR3, the DNA is TGCGCCAGCAGCCAAGAAGTGACAGGAGGGCAAAAACTGTTTTTT. The chain carries TRBV4-1 and TRBJ1-4, with TRBD1 as a possible D gene (6 bases). Per germline, CDR1 MGHRA and CDR2 YSYEKL. This CDR3 contains 15 residues. V was trimmed by 0 bases and J by 9 bases, leaving 14 bases between them.

This clonotype was seen repeatedly, ten times or more. The chain joins TRBV4-1 to TRBJ2-4, with D perhaps assigned TRBD1 or TRBD2 (5 bases each). The J call is uncertain, as TRBJ2-7 better fits the DNA end. The CDR3 extends over 14 amino acids. Germline CDR1 is MGHRA and CDR2 is YSYEKL. CDR3 amino acids: CASSQDRGRYEQYF. The CDR3 DNA reads as TGCGCCAGCAGCCAAGATCGGGGCCGATACGAGCAGTACTTC.

This clonotype has at least ten counts. This rearrangement joins TRBV4-2 to TRBJ2-1; 11 bases map to TRBD2. The CDR3 totals 16 residues. The germline CDR1 and CDR2 sequences are LGHNA and YNFKEQ. V gave up 0 bases and J gave up 6 bases; unmatched junction bases: 4. The CDR3 sequence is CASSQEPTSGANEQFF. DNA of the CDR3: TGTGCCAGCAGCCAAGAACCGACTAGCGGGGCCAATGAGCAGTTCTTC.

This clonotype was seen ten or more times. This CDR3 is CASSPLAGGSYEQYF. The CDR3 nucleotides read TGTGCCAGCTCACCCCTAGCGGGAGGGTCCTACGAGCAGTACTTC. The V gene is TRBV18, the J gene TRBJ2-7; TRBD2 matches 12 bases. The CDR3 extends over 15 amino acids. V lost 3 bases, J lost 1 base, and 1 base stayed unmatched. Germline CDR1 and CDR2: KGHSH and LQKENI. The variable domain in full, with the rest retrieved from reference TRBV18 and TRBJ2-7, is NAGVMQNPRHLVRRRGQEARLRCSPMKGHSHVYWYRQLPEEGLKFMVYLQKENIIDESGMPKERFSAEFPKEGPSILRIQQVVRGDSAAYFCASSPLAGGSYEQYFGPGTRLTVT.

This clonotype was counted many times. The rearrangement uses TRBV5-4 and TRBJ2-5; D is undetermined. In germline, CDR1 is SGHNT, CDR2 YYREEE (reference sequence). V was clipped by 0 bases and J by 7 bases, with 7 bases between them. There are 12 residues in the CDR3. CDR3 bases: TGTGCCAGCAGCTTGGACGCCAGGACCCAGTACTTC. Translating it yields CASSLDARTQYF.